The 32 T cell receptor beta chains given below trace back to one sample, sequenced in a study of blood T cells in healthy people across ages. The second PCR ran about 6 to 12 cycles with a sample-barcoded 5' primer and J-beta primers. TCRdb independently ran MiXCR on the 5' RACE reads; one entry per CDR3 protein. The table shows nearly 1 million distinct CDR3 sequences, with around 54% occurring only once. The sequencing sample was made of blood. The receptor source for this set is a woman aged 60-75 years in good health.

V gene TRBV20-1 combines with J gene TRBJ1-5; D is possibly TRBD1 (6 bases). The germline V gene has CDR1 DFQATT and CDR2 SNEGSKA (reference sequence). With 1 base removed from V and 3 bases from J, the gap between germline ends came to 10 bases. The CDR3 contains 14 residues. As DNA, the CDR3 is TGCAGTGCTAGAGCCCCAGGGGACAATCAGCCCCAGCATTTT. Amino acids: CSARAPGDNQPQHF.

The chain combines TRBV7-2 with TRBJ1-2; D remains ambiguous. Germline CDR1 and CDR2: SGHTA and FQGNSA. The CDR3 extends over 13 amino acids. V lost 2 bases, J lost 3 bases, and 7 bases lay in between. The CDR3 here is CASSLHADYGYTF. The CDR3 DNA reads TGTGCCAGCAGCTTACACGCCGACTATGGCTACACCTTC.

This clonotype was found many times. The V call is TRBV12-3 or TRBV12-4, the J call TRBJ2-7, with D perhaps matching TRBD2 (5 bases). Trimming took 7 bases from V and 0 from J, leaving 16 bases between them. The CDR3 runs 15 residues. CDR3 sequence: CASKPSASSSYEQYF. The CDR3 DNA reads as TGTGCCAGCAAGCCGAGTGCTAGCAGCTCCTACGAGCAGTACTTC.

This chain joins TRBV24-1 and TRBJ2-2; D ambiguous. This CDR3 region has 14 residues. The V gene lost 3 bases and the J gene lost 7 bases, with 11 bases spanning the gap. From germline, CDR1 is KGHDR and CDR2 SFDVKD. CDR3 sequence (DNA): TGTGCCACCAGTGATGCCGGGTGGGACGGGGAGCTGTTTTTT. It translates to CATSDAGWDGELFF.

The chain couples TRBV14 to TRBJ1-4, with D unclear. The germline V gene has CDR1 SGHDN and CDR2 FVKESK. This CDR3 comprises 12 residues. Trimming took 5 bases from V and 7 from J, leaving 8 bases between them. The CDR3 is CASSRSGEKLFF. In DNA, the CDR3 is TGTGCCAGCAGCAGAAGCGGTGAAAAACTGTTTTTT.

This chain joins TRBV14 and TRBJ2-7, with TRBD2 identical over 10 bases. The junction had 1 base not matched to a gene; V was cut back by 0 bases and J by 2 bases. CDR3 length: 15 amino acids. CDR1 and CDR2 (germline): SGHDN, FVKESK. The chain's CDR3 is CASSQELAGTYEQYF. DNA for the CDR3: TGTGCCAGCAGCCAAGAACTAGCGGGAACCTACGAGCAGTACTTC.

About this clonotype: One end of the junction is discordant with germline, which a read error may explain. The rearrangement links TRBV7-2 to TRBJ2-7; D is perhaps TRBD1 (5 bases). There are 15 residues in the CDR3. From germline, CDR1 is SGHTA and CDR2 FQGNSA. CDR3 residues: CASSLQAAVSYEQYF. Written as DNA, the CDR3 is TGTGCCAGTAGCTTACAGGCCGCTGTCTCCTACGAGCAGTACTTC.

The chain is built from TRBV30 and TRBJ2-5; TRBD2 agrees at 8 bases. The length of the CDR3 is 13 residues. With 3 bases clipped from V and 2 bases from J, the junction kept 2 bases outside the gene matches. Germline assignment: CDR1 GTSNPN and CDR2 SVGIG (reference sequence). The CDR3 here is CAWRSGGQETQYF. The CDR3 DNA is TGTGCCTGGAGGTCGGGAGGGCAAGAGACCCAGTACTTC.

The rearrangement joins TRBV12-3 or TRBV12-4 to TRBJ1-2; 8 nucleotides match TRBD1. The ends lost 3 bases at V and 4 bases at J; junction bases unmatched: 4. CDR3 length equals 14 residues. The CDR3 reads CASSFSTGGYGYTF. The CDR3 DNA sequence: TGTGCCAGCAGTTTTAGTACAGGGGGCTATGGCTACACCTTC.

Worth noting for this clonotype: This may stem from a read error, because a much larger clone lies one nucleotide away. The CDR3 DNA follows: TGTGCCAGCTGCCTCAAAGCGGGAGGGTACGAGCAGTACTTC. This encodes CASCLKAGGYEQYF. The rearrangement links TRBV7-2 to TRBJ2-5, with TRBD2 matching 10 bases. The J call may be mistaken, given a closer DNA end match to TRBJ2-7. The germline gives CDR1 SGHTA, CDR2 FQGNSA. The CDR3 spans 14 residues.

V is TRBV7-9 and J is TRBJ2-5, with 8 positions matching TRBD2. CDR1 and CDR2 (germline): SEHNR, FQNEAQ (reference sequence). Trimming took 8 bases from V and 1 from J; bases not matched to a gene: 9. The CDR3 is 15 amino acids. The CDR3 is CASCRAAGAQETQYF. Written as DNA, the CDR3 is TGTGCCAGCTGCCGGGCAGCGGGAGCCCAAGAGACCCAGTACTTC. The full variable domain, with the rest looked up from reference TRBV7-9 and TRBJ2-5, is DTGVSQNPRHKITKRGQNVTFRCDPISEHNRLYWYRQTLGQGPEFLTYFQNEAQLEKSRLLSDRFSAERPKGSFSTLEIQRTEQGDSAMYLCASCRAAGAQETQYFGPGTRLLVL.

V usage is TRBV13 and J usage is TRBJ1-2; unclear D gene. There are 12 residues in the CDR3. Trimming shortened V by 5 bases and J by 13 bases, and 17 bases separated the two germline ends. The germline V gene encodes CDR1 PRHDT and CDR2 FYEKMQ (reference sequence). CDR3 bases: TGTGCCAGCAGCCCGGGCGGCGGCCCGAGCACCTTC. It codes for CASSPGGGPSTF.

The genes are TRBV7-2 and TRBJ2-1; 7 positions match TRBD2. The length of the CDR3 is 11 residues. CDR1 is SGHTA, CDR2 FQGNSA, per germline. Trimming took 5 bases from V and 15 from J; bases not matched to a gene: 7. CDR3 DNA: TGTGCCAGCAGCACCGGACTAGAGAGGTTCTTC. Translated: CASSTGLERFF. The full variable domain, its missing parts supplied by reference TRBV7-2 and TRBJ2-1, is GAGVSQSPSNKVTEKGKDVELRCDPISGHTALYWYRQSLGQGLEFLIYFQGNSAPDKSGLPSDRFSAERTGGSVSTLTIQRTQQEDSAVYLCASSTGLERFFGPGTRLTVL.

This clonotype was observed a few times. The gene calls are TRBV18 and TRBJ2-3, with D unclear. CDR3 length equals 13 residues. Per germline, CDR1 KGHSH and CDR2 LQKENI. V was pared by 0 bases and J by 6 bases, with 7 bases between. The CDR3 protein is CASSPPNEDTQYF. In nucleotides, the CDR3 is TGTGCCAGCTCACCACCGAACGAGGATACGCAGTATTTT.

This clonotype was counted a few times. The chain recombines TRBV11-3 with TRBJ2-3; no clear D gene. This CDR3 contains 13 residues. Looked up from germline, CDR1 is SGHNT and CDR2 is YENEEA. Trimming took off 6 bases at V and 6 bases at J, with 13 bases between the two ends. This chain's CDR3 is CASSHSRVDTQYF. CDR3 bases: TGTGCCAGCAGTCACTCGCGAGTGGATACGCAGTATTTT.

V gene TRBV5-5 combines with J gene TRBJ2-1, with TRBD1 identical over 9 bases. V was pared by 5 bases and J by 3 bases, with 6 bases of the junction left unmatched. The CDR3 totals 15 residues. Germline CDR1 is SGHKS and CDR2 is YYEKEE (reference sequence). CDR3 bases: TGTGCCAGCAGACCGACAGGGGGTAACTACAATGAGCAGTTCTTC. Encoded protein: CASRPTGGNYNEQFF. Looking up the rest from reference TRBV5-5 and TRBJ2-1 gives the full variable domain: DAGVTQSPTHLIKTRGQQVTLRCSPISGHKSVSWYQQVLGQGPQFIFQYYEKEERGRGNFPDRFSARQFPNYSSELNVNALLLGDSALYLCASRPTGGNYNEQFFGPGTRLTVL.

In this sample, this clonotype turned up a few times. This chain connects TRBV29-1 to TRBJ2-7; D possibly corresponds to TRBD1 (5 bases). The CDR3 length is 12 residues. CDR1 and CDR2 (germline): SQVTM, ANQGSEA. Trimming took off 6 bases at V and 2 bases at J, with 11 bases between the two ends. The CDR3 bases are TGCAGCGTAGAGACAGCTACCTACGAGCAGTACTTC. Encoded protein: CSVETATYEQYF.

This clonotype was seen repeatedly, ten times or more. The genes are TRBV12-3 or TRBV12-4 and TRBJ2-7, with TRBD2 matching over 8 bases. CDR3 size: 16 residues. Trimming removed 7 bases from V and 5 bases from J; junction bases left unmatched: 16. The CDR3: CASTSRNSGNDHEQYF. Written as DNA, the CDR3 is TGTGCCAGCACCTCAAGGAATAGCGGGAACGACCACGAGCAGTACTTC.

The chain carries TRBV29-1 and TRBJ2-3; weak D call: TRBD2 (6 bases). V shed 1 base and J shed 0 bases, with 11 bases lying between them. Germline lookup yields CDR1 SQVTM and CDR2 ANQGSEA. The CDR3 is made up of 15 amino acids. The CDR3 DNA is TGCAGCGTTGAAGGGGGACTGGAGAGCACAGATACGCAGTATTTT. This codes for CSVEGGLESTDTQYF.

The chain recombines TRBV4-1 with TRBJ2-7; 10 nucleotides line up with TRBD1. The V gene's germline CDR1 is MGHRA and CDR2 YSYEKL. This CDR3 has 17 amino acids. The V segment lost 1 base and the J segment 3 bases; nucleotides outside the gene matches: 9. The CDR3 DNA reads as TGCGCCAGCAGCCAAGGGACAGGGGGATATGTGGTCTACGAGCAGTACTTC. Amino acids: CASSQGTGGYVVYEQYF.

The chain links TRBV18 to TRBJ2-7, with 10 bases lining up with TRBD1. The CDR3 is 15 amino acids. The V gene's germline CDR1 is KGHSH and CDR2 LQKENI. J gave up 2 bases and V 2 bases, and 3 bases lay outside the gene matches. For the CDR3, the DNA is TGTGCCAGCTCACCAGGGACAGGGGAAACCTACGAGCAGTACTTC. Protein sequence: CASSPGTGETYEQYF.

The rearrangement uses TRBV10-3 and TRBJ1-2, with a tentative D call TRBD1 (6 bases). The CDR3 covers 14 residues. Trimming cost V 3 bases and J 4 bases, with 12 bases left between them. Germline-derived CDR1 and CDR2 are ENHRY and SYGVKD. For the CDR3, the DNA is TGTGCCATCAGTGAACTACAGGGAGGCTATGGCTACACCTTC. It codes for CAISELQGGYGYTF.

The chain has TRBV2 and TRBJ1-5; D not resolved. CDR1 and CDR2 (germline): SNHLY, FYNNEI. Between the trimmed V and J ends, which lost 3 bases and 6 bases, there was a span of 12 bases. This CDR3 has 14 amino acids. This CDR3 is CASSERNRGQPQHF. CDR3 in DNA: TGTGCCAGCAGTGAGAGGAACCGGGGTCAGCCCCAGCATTTT.

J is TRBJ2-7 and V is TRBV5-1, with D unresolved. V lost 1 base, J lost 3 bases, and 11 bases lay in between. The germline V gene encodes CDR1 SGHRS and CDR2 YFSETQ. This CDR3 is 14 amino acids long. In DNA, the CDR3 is TGCGCCAGCAGCTTGTTGGGAAGGGACTACGAGCAGTACTTC. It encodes CASSLLGRDYEQYF.

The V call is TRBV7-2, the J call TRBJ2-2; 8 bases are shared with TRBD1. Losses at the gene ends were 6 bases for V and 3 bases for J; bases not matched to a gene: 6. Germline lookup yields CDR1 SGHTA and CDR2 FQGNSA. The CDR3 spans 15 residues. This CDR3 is CASRLQGDYTGELFF. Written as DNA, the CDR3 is TGTGCCAGCAGATTACAGGGGGACTACACCGGGGAGCTGTTTTTT.

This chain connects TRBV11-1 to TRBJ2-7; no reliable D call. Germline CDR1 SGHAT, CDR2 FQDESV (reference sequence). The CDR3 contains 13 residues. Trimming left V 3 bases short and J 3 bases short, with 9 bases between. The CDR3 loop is CASSFSSLYEQYF. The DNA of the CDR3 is TGTGCCAGCAGCTTCTCGTCTCTCTACGAGCAGTACTTC.

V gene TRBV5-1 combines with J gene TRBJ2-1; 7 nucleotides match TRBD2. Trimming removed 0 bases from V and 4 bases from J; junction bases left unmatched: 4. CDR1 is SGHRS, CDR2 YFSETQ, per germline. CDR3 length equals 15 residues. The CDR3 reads CASSLEDGGYNEQFF. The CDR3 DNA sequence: TGCGCCAGCAGCTTGGAGGACGGGGGGTACAATGAGCAGTTCTTC.

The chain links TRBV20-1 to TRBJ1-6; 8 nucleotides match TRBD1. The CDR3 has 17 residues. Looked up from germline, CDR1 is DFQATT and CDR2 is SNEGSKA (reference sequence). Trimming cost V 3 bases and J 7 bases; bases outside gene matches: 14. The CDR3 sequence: CSARTPGQVFMNSPLHF. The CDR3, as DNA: TGCAGTGCTAGGACGCCGGGACAGGTTTTCATGAATTCACCCCTCCACTTT.

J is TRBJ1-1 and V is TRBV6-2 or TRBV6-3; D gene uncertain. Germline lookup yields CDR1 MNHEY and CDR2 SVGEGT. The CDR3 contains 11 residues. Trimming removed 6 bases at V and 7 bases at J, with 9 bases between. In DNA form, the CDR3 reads TGTGCCAGCAGGATGCACCTTGAAGCTTTCTTT. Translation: CASRMHLEAFF.

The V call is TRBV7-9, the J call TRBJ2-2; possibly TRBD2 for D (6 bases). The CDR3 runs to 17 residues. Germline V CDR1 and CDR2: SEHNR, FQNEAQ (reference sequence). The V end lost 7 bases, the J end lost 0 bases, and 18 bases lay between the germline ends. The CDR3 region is CASNPHPSVANTGELFF. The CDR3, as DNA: TGTGCCAGCAACCCACACCCTAGCGTCGCGAACACCGGGGAGCTGTTTTTT.

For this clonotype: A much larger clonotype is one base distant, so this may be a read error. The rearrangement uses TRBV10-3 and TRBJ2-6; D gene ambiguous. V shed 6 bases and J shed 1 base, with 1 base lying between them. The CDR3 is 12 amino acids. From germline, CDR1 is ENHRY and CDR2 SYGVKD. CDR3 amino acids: CAIRSGANVLTF. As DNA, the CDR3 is TGTGCCATCAGGTCTGGGGCCAACGTCCTGACTTTC.

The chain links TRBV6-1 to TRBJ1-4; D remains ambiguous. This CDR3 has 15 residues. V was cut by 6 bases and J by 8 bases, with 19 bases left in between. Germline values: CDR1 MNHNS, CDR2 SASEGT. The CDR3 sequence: CASRKYGQDGEKLFF. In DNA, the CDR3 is TGTGCCAGCAGAAAATATGGGCAGGACGGCGAAAAACTGTTTTTT.